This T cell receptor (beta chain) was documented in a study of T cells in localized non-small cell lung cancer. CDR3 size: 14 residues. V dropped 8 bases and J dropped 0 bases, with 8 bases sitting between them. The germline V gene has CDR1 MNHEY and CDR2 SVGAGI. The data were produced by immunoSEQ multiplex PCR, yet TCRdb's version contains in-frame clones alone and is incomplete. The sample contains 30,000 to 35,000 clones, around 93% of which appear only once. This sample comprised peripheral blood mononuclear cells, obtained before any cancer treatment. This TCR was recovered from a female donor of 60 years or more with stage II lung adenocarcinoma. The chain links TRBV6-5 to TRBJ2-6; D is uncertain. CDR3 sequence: CASAWSSGANVLTF. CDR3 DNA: TGTGCCAGCGCGTGGAGCTCTGGGGCCAACGTCCTGACTTTC.